This T cell receptor (beta chain) was profiled in a study of T cell changes during pregnancy in multiple sclerosis. The length of the CDR3 is 16 residues. Trimming cost V 0 bases and J 4 bases, with 13 bases left between them. Germline lookup yields CDR1 ENHRY and CDR2 SYGVKD. Only in-frame clones appear in the TCRdb table, and some are missing; sequencing was by immunoSEQ multiplex PCR. Among approximately 32,000 clones, approximately 92% were seen once, and the ten largest hold 8% to 11%. This specimen consisted of CD8+ T cells from peripheral blood mononuclear cells, obtained in the second trimester of pregnancy. The sequence was obtained from a female donor with multiple sclerosis, enrolled in a pregnancy study. The V and J genes are TRBV10-3 and TRBJ2-1; D is perhaps TRBD2 (6 bases). The CDR3 DNA reads TGTGCCATCAGTGAGTCCGGAGGGAGCTCTTACAATGAGCAGTTCTTC. Its protein is CAISESGGSSYNEQFF.